These T cell receptor beta chains were read from a single sample in a study of control samples from healthy donors and cancer patients. Produced via immunoSEQ multiplex PCR; TCRdb's table is partial and in-frame only. The table has about 180,000 clones, around 90% seen once. Sequencing was done on a sample of blood. Source of these receptors: a woman aged 40 to 55 in good health. CDR3s include the opening cysteine and the closing phenylalanine or tryptophan. The D gene is left open where the match is weak. A row's size may be missing; if present it is once, few, many or a size class.

v_gene: TRBV14
j_gene: TRBJ2-2
abundance: .
d_gene: TRBD2
CDR3nt: TGTGCCAGCAGCCTCCCGGTCGATAAGGCGGCTAGCGGGAGGGGAGGGTCCGGGGAGCTGTTTTTT
CDR3aa: CASSLPVDKAASGRGGSGELFF

v_gene: TRBV5-1
j_gene: TRBJ2-7
abundance: .
d_gene: TRBD1
CDR3nt: TGCGCCAGCAGTTTCATTGGGCGTAGCAGGGGGCAAGGTGAAACCTTCTACGAGCAGTACTTC
CDR3aa: CASSFIGRSRGQGETFYEQYF

v_gene: TRBV19
j_gene: TRBJ1-5
abundance: .
d_gene: .
CDR3nt: TGTGCCGTAAACAGGGATGATGGCAATCAGCCCCAGCATTTT
CDR3aa: CAVNRDDGNQPQHF

v_gene: TRBV6-1
j_gene: TRBJ1-6
abundance: .
d_gene: .
CDR3nt: TGTGCCAGCAGTGAAGCCTTGAGCTGGACCTATAATTCACCCCTCCACTTT
CDR3aa: CASSEALSWTYNSPLHF

v_gene: TRBV5-1
j_gene: TRBJ1-2
abundance: .
d_gene: .
CDR3nt: TGCGCCAGCAACGATAGGGGCGGTGGCTACACCTTC
CDR3aa: CASNDRGGGYTF

v_gene: TRBV6-1
j_gene: TRBJ2-3
abundance: .
d_gene: .
CDR3nt: TGTGCCAGCAGTGAAGCAGGGATTAGCACAGATACGCAGTATTTT
CDR3aa: CASSEAGISTDTQYF

v_gene: TRBV5-1
j_gene: TRBJ1-4
abundance: .
d_gene: .
CDR3nt: TGCGCCAGCAGGGAGGCAACTAATGAAAAACTGTTTTTT
CDR3aa: CASREATNEKLFF

v_gene: TRBV6-5
j_gene: TRBJ1-2
abundance: .
d_gene: .
CDR3nt: TGTGCCAGCAAGGATAGGGTCTATGGCTACACCTTC
CDR3aa: CASKDRVYGYTF

v_gene: TRBV3-1/TRBV3-2
j_gene: TRBJ1-1
abundance: .
d_gene: .
CDR3nt: TGTGCCAGCAGTGGACAACCGAACACTGAAGCTTTCTTT
CDR3aa: CASSGQPNTEAFF

v_gene: TRBV29-1
j_gene: TRBJ1-2
abundance: .
d_gene: .
CDR3nt: TGCAGCGTTGAAAACCAATTATATGGCTACACCTTC
CDR3aa: CSVENQLYGYTF

v_gene: TRBV5-5
j_gene: TRBJ2-3
abundance: .
d_gene: TRBD2
CDR3nt: TGTGCCAGCAGCTTGAGCGGGGAGGGAGATACGCAGTATTTT
CDR3aa: CASSLSGEGDTQYF

v_gene: TRBV3-1/TRBV3-2
j_gene: TRBJ2-6
abundance: .
d_gene: TRBD1
CDR3nt: TGTGCCAGCAGCCAAGAGTGGGGGACAGCCCGCTCTGGGGCCAACGTCCTGACTTTC
CDR3aa: CASSQEWGTARSGANVLTF

v_gene: TRBV24-1
j_gene: TRBJ2-1
abundance: once
d_gene: .
CDR3nt: TGTGCCACCAGTGATGGGGAACCTGGGCATGAGCAGTTCTTC
CDR3aa: CATSDGEPGHEQFF

v_gene: TRBV5-1
j_gene: TRBJ2-1
abundance: once
d_gene: TRBD2
CDR3nt: TGCGCCAGCAGCTGGGGACTAGCGGGGACCTCCAATGAGCAGTTCTTC
CDR3aa: CASSWGLAGTSNEQFF

v_gene: TRBV10-3
j_gene: TRBJ1-4
abundance: .
d_gene: .
CDR3nt: TGTGCCACCCGGACAGATTTGACAACTAATGAAAAACTGTTTTTT
CDR3aa: CATRTDLTTNEKLFF

v_gene: TRBV6-6
j_gene: TRBJ2-3
abundance: few
d_gene: .
CDR3nt: TGTGCCAGCAGGTCCGGGTCTCAATCGAGATATACGCAGTATTTT
CDR3aa: CASRSGSQSRYTQYF

v_gene: TRBV7-2
j_gene: TRBJ2-7
abundance: .
d_gene: TRBD1
CDR3nt: TGTGCCAGCAGCCGGGACAGGGGTGACGAGCAGTACTTC
CDR3aa: CASSRDRGDEQYF

v_gene: TRBV5-1
j_gene: TRBJ2-3
abundance: .
d_gene: TRBD1
CDR3nt: TGCGCCAGCAGCTGGGACAGGGAGATAGTGACAGATACGCAGTATTTT
CDR3aa: CASSWDREIVTDTQYF

v_gene: TRBV6-1
j_gene: TRBJ1-1
abundance: .
d_gene: .
CDR3nt: TGTGCCAGCAGTGAAGTATCGAACACTGAAGCTTTCTTT
CDR3aa: CASSEVSNTEAFF

v_gene: TRBV3-1/TRBV3-2
j_gene: TRBJ1-1
abundance: .
d_gene: .
CDR3nt: TGTGCCAGCAGCGCCCTTTGGGGGGGAGCTTTCTTT
CDR3aa: CASSALWGGAFF

v_gene: TRBV6-5
j_gene: TRBJ1-5
abundance: few
d_gene: .
CDR3nt: TGTGCCAGCACCCCGACAGGTGGTAGCAATCAGCCCCAGCATTTT
CDR3aa: CASTPTGGSNQPQHF

v_gene: TRBV5-1
j_gene: TRBJ1-2
abundance: .
d_gene: .
CDR3nt: TGCGCCAGCAGCTTGGACAGGGTTTATGGCTACACCTTC
CDR3aa: CASSLDRVYGYTF

v_gene: TRBV27
j_gene: TRBJ1-6
abundance: .
d_gene: TRBD1
CDR3nt: TGTGCCAGCAGTTTATTTACCTCGACAGGGTCAGGAAATTCACCCCTCCACTTT
CDR3aa: CASSLFTSTGSGNSPLHF

v_gene: TRBV7-6
j_gene: TRBJ1-6
abundance: .
d_gene: .
CDR3nt: TGTGCCAGCAGCTTTGGCCAGGGGAATTCACCCCTCCACTTT
CDR3aa: CASSFGQGNSPLHF

v_gene: TRBV7-8
j_gene: TRBJ1-6
abundance: .
d_gene: .
CDR3nt: TGTGCCAGCAGCTTAACCGTCTCCAGCGGTTCACCCCTCCACTTT
CDR3aa: CASSLTVSSGSPLHF

v_gene: TRBV7-6
j_gene: TRBJ1-6
abundance: .
d_gene: TRBD1
CDR3nt: TGTGCCAGCAGCCTAGTGGGGACAGGGGATTCACCCCTCCACTTT
CDR3aa: CASSLVGTGDSPLHF

v_gene: TRBV9
j_gene: TRBJ2-3
abundance: .
d_gene: .
CDR3nt: TGTGCCAGCAGCGTAGATGGGAGAGAGGGAGATACGCAGTATTTT
CDR3aa: CASSVDGREGDTQYF

v_gene: TRBV11-2
j_gene: TRBJ1-6
abundance: .
d_gene: .
CDR3nt: TGTGCCAGCAGCTTACAAGGCCCTAATTCACCCCTCCACTTT
CDR3aa: CASSLQGPNSPLHF

v_gene: TRBV7-9
j_gene: TRBJ2-1
abundance: .
d_gene: TRBD1
CDR3nt: TGTGCCAGCAGCTTCTGGACAGGGACCTACAATGAGCAGTTCTTC
CDR3aa: CASSFWTGTYNEQFF

v_gene: TRBV7-9
j_gene: TRBJ1-6
abundance: .
d_gene: .
CDR3nt: TGTGCCAGCAGCCAGCTAGACAGTTACTATAATTCACCCCTCCACTTT
CDR3aa: CASSQLDSYYNSPLHF

v_gene: TRBV12-1
j_gene: TRBJ2-3
abundance: .
d_gene: .
CDR3nt: TGTGCCTGGCGGGGGCAGGGCACAGATACGCAGTATTTT
CDR3aa: CAWRGQGTDTQYF

v_gene: TRBV5-1
j_gene: TRBJ2-2
abundance: .
d_gene: .
CDR3nt: TGCGCCAGCAGCTTGGCCGCGGGCAGGGCGAACACCGGGGAGCTGTTTTTT
CDR3aa: CASSLAAGRANTGELFF